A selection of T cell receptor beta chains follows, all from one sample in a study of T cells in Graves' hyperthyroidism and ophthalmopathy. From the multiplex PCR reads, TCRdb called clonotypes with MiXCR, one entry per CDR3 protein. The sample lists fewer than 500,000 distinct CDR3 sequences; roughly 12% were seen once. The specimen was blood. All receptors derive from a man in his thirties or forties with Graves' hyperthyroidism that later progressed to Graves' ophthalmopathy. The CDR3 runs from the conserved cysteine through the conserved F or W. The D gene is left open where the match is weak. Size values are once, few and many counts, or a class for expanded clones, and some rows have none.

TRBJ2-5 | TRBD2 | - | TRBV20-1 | CSARDRTGGLETQYF | TGCAGTGCTAGAGATAGAACGGGGGGGCTAGAGACCCAGTACTTC
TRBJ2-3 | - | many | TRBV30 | CAWSYRNTDTQYF | TGTGCCTGGAGCTATAGAAATACAGATACGCAGTATTTT
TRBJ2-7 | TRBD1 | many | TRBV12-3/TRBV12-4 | CASSFGNRGGNYEQYF | TGTGCCAGCAGTTTTGGGAACAGGGGCGGAAACTACGAGCAGTACTTC
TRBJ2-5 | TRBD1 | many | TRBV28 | CASSLRWTGSETQYF | TGTGCCAGCAGTTTACGGTGGACAGGGTCAGAGACCCAGTACTTC
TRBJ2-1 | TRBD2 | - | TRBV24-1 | CATSDLGLAGNEQFF | TGTGCCACCAGTGATTTGGGACTAGCGGGTAATGAGCAGTTCTTC
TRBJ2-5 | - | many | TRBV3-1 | CASSQALPRQYF | TGTGCCAGCAGCCAAGCACTCCCGCGTCAGTACTTC
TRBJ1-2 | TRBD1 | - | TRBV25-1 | CASSEYTGGYGYTF | TGTGCCAGCAGTGAATATACAGGGGGCTATGGCTACACCTTC
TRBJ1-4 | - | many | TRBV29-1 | CSVQQGGRNEKLFF | TGCAGCGTACAACAGGGTGGGCGTAATGAAAAACTGTTTTTT
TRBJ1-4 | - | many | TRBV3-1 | CASSQVPGRREKLFF | TGTGCCAGCAGCCAAGTTCCAGGGAGAAGGGAAAAACTGTTTTTT
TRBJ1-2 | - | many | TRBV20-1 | CSAARGGDGYTF | TGCAGTGCTGCCCGGGGGGGGGACGGCTACACCTTC
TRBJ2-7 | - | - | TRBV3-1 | CASSQVLQGEQYF | TGTGCCAGCAGCCAAGTCCTGCAGGGCGAGCAGTACTTC
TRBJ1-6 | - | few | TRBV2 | CASSKRGWPYNSPLHF | TGTGCCAGCAGCAAGAGGGGGTGGCCCTATAATTCACCCCTCCACTTT
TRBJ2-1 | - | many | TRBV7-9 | CASSLRLASDNEQFF | TGTGCCAGCAGCTTAAGGCTAGCGAGCGACAATGAGCAGTTCTTC
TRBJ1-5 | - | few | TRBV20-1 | CSARDLTTQWSNQPQHF | TGCAGTGCTAGAGATCTTACCACTCAGTGGAGCAATCAGCCCCAGCATTTT
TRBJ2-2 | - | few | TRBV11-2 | CASSGRDLNTGELFF | TGTGCCAGCAGCGGCCGGGACTTGAACACCGGGGAGCTGTTTTTT
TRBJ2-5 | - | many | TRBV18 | CASSPAGGVETQYF | TGTGCCAGCTCACCGGCCGGCGGGGTGGAGACCCAGTACTTC
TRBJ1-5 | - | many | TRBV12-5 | CASGLVLGADRYSNQPQHF | TGTGCTAGTGGTTTGGTACTAGGAGCAGACCGATATAGCAATCAGCCCCAGCATTTT
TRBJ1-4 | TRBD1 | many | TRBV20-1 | CSARDPRGAFEKLFF | TGCAGTGCTAGAGATCCCAGGGGGGCGTTTGAAAAACTGTTTTTT
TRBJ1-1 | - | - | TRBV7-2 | CASSFYRVLGLF | TGTGCCAGCAGCTTCTACAGGGTTCTGGGTCTCTTT
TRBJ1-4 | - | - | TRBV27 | CASHSTGNNEKLFF | TGTGCCAGCCATTCGACAGGAAATAATGAAAAACTGTTTTTT
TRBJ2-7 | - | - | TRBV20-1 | CSVRGAGAPYEQYF | TGCAGTGTAAGGGGGGCGGGGGCCCCCTACGAGCAGTACTTC
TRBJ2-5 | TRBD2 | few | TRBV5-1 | CASSFPGGGQETQYF | TGCGCCAGCAGCTTCCCCGGGGGGGGACAAGAGACCCAGTACTTC